Listed below are T cell receptor beta chains from one sample, sequenced in a study of blood T cell repertoires in COVID-19. Data came from immunoSEQ multiplex PCR; TCRdb stores just in-frame clones and leaves some out. Counted here are approximately 150,000 clones, 90% occurring once; the ten biggest clones make up 18%. Input material: peripheral blood. These receptors were obtained from a man between 60 and 75 years old with active or convalescent COVID-19. Both conserved end residues are part of each CDR3. Some rows mark clone size as missing; the rest say once, few, many or name a class of expanded clone.

TRBV19 NA CASRYQYRGGGELFF
TRBV28 few CASSPPGSADYGYTF
TRBV12-3/TRBV12-4 once CASSLTGVEQYF
TRBV29-1 NA CSVEAGQAEVGYTF
TRBV3-1/TRBV3-2 NA CASSQDYRDANEQYF
TRBV2 NA CASVRGTSNTGELFF
TRBV18 NA CASSPGQGNQPQHF
TRBV5-1 NA CASSQTGNPIHTEAFF
TRBV10-1 NA CASSPTVGGGQPQHF
TRBV19 NA CASAGQSSSYEQYF
TRBV27 NA CASSSTRQGSGGYTF
TRBV3-1/TRBV3-2 NA CASSHSGGGRYF
TRBV2 NA CASSGDGRFYTF